Each of the 5 T cell receptor beta chains below was sequenced from the same sample in a study of identical twins. TCRdb re-called the 5' RACE reads with MiXCR, one entry per CDR3 protein. The repertoire includes hundreds of thousands of distinct CDR3 sequences, 6.5% to 8.5% of them detected once, and about 1.9% sits in the top ten. The sample was also linked to a second study, of yellow fever vaccine responses in identical twins.

The sequencing input was memory (CD45RO+) T cells sorted from blood. The receptors were gathered from a young woman in good health.

This clonotype turned up a few times. The rearrangement uses TRBV6-5 and TRBJ1-1, with D unclear. The V gene's germline CDR1 is MNHEY and CDR2 SVGAGI. The CDR3 is 13 amino acids. V was shortened by 2 bases and J by 11 bases, with 15 bases between the two germline ends. The CDR3, as DNA: TGTGCCAGCAGTTACCGGCCGGAGGATAAGGCTTTCTTT. Translation gives CASSYRPEDKAFF.

This clonotype was counted ten times or more. The chain couples TRBV24-1 to TRBJ2-3; 7 positions agree with TRBD2. The CDR3 runs to 16 residues. CDR1 and CDR2 from the germline V gene are KGHDR and SFDVKD. J was trimmed by 2 bases and V by 4 bases; bases with no gene match: 8. CDR3 amino acids: CATSEERGPATDTQYF. The DNA for the CDR3 is TGTGCCACCAGTGAGGAGCGGGGTCCTGCCACAGATACGCAGTATTTT.

This clonotype was recorded a few times. The CDR3 region has the DNA TGCGCCAGCAGCCATCCGGGACAGGGCACAGATACGCAGTATTTT. The encoded protein is CASSHPGQGTDTQYF. J is TRBJ2-3 and V is TRBV5-1, with TRBD1 matching over 8 bases. Germline V gives CDR1 SGHRS, CDR2 YFSETQ. With 4 bases clipped from V and 1 base from J, the junction kept 5 bases outside the gene matches. This CDR3 has 15 amino acids.

For this clonotype: Sequence at one end of the junction differs from germline and may be a read error. CDR3 amino acids: CCARDLLSSGGAEETQYF. The DNA of the CDR3 is TGCTGTGCTAGAGATCTTCTTTCCAGCGGGGGGGCGGAAGAGACCCAGTACTTC. This chain connects TRBV20-1 to TRBJ2-5; the match to TRBD2 covers 10 bases. Looked up from germline, CDR1 is DFQATT and CDR2 is SNEGSKA (reference sequence). CDR3 size: 18 residues.

This clonotype was recorded many times. The chain carries TRBV20-1 and TRBJ1-6; TRBD1 aligns across 7 bases. CDR1 is DFQATT and CDR2 is SNEGSKA in the germline V gene (reference sequence). V was clipped by 0 bases and J by 8 bases; unmatched bases: 4. The CDR3 has 14 amino acids. CDR3 nucleotide sequence: TGCAGTGCTAGAGATCGGGACAGCGATTCACCCCTCCACTTT. Its translation is CSARDRDSDSPLHF.